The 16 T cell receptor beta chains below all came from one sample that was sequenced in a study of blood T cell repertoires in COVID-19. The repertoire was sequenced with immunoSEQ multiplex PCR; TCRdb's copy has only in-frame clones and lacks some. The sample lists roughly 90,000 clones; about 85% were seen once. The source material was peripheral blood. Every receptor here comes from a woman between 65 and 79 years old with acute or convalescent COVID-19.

CDR3 region: CASRGQGDIGELFF. The CDR3 coding sequence is TGTGCCAGCAGGGGACAGGGGGATATCGGGGAGCTGTTTTTT. This chain connects TRBV6-5 to TRBJ2-2; 11 nucleotides agree with TRBD1. The trim removed 6 bases at V and 7 bases at J, leaving 4 bases unmatched. Per the germline V gene, CDR1 is MNHEY and CDR2 is SVGAGI. The CDR3 consists of 14 residues.

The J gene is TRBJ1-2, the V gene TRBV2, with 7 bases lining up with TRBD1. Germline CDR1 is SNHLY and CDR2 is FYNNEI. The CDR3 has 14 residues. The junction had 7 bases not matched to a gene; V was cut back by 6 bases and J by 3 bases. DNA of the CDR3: TGTGCCAGCAGCAAAGAGACAGGGCACTATGGCTACACCTTC. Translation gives CASSKETGHYGYTF.

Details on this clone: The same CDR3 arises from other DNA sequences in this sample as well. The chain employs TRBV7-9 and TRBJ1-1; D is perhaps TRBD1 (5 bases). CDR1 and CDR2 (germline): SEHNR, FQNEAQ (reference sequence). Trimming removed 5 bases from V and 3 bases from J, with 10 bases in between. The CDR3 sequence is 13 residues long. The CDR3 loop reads CASSLQGYTEAFF. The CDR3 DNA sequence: TGTGCCAGCAGCCTCCAGGGATACACTGAAGCTTTCTTT.

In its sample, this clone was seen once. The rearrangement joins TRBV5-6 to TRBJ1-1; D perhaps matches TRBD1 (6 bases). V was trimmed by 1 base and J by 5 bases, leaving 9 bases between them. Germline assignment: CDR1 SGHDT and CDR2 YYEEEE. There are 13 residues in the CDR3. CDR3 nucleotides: TGTGCCAGCAGCTTGTACCAGGGGACTGAAGCTTTCTTT. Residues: CASSLYQGTEAFF. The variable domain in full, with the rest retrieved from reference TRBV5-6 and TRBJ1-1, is DAGVTQSPTHLIKTRGQQVTLRCSPKSGHDTVSWYQQALGQGPQFIFQYYEEEERQRGNFPDRFSGHQFPNYSSELNVNALLLGDSALYLCASSLYQGTEAFFGQGTRLTVV.

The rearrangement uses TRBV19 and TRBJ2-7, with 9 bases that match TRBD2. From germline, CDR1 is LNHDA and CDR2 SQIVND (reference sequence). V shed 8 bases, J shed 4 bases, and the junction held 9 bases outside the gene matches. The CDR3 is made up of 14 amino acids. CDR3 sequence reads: CASSRLAGGYEQYF. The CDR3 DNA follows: TGTGCCAGTTCTCGACTGGCGGGGGGGTACGAGCAGTACTTC.

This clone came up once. CDR3 DNA: TGTGCCAGCAGTTACTCCCGGGACACGGCCTACGAGCAGTACTTC. This codes for CASSYSRDTAYEQYF. The chain combines TRBV6-2 or TRBV6-3 with TRBJ2-7, with D perhaps matching TRBD1 (6 bases). Germline V gene lookup returns CDR1 MNHEY and CDR2 SVGEGT. Trimming took off 0 bases at V and 2 bases at J, with 11 bases between the two ends. The CDR3 length is 15 residues.

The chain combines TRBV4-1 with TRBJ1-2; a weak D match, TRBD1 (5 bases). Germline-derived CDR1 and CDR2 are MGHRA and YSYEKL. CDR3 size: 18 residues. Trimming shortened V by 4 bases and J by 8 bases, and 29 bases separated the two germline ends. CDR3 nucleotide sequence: TGCGCCAGCAGCCGTCTTGGGAAGGGCAGGGAACGGCTAGTCGGCTACACCTTC. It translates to CASSRLGKGRERLVGYTF.

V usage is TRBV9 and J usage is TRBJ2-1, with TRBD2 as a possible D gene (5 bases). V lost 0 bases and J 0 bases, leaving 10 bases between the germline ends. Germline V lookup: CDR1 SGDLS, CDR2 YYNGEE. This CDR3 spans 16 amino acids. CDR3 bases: TGTGCCAGCAGCGTAGGAGCGGCCGGCTCCTACAATGAGCAGTTCTTC. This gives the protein CASSVGAAGSYNEQFF.

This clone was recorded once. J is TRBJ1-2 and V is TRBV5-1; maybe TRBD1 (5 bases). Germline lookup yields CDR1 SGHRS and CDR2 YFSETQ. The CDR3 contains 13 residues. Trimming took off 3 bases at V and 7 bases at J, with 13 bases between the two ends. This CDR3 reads CASSWTGERGYTF. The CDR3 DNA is TGCGCCAGCAGCTGGACGGGGGAACGTGGCTACACCTTC.

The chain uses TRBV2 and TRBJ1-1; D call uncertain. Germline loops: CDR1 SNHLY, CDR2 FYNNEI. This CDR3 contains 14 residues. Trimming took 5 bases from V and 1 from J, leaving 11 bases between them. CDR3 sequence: CASSLSPGNTEAFF. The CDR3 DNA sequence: TGTGCCAGCAGTCTTTCCCCGGGGAACACTGAAGCTTTCTTT.

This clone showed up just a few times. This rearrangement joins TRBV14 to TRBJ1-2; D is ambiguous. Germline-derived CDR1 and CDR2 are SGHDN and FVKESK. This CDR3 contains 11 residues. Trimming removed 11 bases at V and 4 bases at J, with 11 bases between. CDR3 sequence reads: CAPLGGYGYTF. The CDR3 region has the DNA TGTGCCCCCCTTGGAGGCTATGGCTACACCTTC.

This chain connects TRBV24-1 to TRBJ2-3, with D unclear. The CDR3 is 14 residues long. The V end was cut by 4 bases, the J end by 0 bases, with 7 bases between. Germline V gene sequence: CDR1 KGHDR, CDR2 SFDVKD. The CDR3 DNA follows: TGTGCCACCAGTGACGCGCCTAGCACAGATACGCAGTATTTT. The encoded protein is CATSDAPSTDTQYF.

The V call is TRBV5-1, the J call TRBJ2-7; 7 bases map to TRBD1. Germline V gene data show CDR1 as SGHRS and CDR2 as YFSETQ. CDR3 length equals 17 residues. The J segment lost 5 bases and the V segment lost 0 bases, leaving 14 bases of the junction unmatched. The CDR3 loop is CASSLAGGYGQEHEQYF. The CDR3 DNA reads TGCGCCAGCAGCTTGGCCGGTGGGTACGGACAGGAGCACGAGCAGTACTTC.

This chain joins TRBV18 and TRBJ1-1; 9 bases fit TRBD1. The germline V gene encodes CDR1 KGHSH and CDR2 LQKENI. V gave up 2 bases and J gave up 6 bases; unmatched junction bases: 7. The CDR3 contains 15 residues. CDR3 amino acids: CASSPSQGAISEAFF. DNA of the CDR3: TGTGCCAGCTCACCATCACAGGGGGCGATATCTGAAGCTTTCTTT.

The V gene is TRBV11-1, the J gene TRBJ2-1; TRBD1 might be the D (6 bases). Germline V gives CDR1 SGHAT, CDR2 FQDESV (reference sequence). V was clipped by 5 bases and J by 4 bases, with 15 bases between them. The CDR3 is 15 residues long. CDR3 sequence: CASSTQGGFYNEQFF. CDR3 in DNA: TGTGCCAGCAGCACACAGGGTGGCTTTTACAATGAGCAGTTCTTC.

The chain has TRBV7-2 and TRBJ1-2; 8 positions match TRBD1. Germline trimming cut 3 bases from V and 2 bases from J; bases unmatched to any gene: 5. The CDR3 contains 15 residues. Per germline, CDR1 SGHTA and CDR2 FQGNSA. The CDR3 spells CASSFMTGANYGYTF. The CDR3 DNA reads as TGTGCCAGCAGCTTTATGACAGGGGCAAACTATGGCTACACCTTC.